Included here is one T cell receptor beta chain sequence, with context. Random hexamers were used to reverse transcribe an amount of roughly 0.5 to 1 ug RNA. TCRdb independently ran MiXCR on the immunoSEQ multiplex PCR reads; one entry per CDR3 protein. The sample lists roughly 190,000 distinct CDR3 sequences, approximately 93% occurring once. This record belongs to a study of CD8 T cells in Susac syndrome. Germline V gives CDR1 MDHEN, CDR2 SYDVKM. Deletions cut 4 bases from V and 3 bases from J, with 12 bases between. The CDR3 sequence is 14 residues long. The TCR sequence derives from a human donor in good health. The rearrangement links TRBV28 to TRBJ1-1; perhaps TRBD1 as D (6 bases). The sample was CD4+ T cells from PBMCs. As DNA, the CDR3 is TGTGCCAGCAGTTCGACAGGCACCTACACTGAAGCTTTCTTT. Its protein product is CASSSTGTYTEAFF. Using reference TRBV28 and TRBJ1-1 for the parts outside the CDR3, the full variable domain is DVKVTQSSRYLVKRTGEKVFLECVQDMDHENMFWYRQDPGLGLRLIYFSYDVKMKEKGDIPEGYSVSREKKERFSLILESASTNQTSMYLCASSSTGTYTEAFFGQGTRLTVV.